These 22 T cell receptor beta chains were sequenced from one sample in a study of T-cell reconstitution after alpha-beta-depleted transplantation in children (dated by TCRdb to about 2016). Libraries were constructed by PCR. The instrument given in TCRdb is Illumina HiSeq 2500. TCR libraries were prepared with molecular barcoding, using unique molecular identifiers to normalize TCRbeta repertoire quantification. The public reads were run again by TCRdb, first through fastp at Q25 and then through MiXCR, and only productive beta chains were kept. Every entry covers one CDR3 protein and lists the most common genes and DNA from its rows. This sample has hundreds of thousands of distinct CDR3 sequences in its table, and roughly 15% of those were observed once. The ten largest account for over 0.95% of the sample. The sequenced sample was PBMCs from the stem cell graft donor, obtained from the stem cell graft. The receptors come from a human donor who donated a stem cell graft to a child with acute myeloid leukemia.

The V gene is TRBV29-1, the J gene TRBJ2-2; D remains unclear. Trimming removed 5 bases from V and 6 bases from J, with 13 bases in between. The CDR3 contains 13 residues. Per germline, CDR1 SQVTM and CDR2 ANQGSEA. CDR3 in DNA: TGCAGCGTTTCGGCCTCCGGCTCCGGGGAGCTGTTTTTT. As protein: CSVSASGSGELFF.

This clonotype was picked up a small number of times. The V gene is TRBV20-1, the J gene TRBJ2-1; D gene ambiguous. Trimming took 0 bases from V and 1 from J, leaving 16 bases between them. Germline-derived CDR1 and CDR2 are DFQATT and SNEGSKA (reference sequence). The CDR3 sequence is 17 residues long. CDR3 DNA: TGCAGTGCTAGAGATTTAACGGAGCCCATATCCTACAATGAGCAGTTCTTC. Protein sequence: CSARDLTEPISYNEQFF.

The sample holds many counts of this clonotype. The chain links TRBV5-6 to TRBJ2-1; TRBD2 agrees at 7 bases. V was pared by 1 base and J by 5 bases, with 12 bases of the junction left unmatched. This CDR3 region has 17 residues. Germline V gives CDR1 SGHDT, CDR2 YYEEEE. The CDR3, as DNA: TGTGCCAGCAGCTTGCATCGAGGAGCGGGGCGAAACAATGAGCAGTTCTTC. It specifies CASSLHRGAGRNNEQFF.

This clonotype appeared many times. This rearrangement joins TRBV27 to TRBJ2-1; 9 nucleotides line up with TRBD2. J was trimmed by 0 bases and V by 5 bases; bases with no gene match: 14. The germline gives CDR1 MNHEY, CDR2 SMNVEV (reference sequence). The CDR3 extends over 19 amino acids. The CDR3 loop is CASSRRGLAGHDSYNEQFF. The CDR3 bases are TGTGCCAGCAGTCGGAGAGGGCTAGCGGGGCACGACTCCTACAATGAGCAGTTCTTC.

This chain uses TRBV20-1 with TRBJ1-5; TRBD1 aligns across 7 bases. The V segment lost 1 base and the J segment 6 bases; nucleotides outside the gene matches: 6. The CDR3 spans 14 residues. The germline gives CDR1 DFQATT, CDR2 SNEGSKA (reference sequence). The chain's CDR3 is CSARADRASQPQHF. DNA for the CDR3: TGCAGTGCTAGAGCAGACAGGGCCAGTCAGCCCCAGCATTTT.

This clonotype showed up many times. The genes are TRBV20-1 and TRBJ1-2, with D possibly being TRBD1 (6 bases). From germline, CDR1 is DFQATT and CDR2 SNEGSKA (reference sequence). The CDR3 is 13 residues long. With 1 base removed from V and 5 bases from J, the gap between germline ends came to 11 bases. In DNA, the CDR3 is TGCAGTGCTAGAGGACAGGAGGGGTATGGCTACACCTTC. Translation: CSARGQEGYGYTF.

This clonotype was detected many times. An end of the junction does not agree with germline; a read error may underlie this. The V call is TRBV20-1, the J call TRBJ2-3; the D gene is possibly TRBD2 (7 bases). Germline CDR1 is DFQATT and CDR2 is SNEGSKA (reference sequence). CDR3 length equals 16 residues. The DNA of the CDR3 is TGCAGTGCCAGAGGCCCGGGGGGCCTGGGCACAGATACGCAGTATTTT. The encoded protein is CSARGPGGLGTDTQYF.

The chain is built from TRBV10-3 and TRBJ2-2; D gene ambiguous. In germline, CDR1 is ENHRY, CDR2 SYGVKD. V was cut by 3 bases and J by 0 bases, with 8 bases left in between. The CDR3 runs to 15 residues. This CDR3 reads CAISDRATNTGELFF. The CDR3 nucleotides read TGTGCCATCAGTGACCGGGCGACGAACACCGGGGAGCTGTTTTTT.

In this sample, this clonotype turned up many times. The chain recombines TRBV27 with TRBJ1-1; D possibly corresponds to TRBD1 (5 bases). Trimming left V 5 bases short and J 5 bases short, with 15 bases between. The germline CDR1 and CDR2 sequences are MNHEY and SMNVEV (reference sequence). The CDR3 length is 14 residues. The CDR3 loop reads CASSTQGGWTEAFF. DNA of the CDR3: TGTGCCAGCAGTACCCAGGGAGGTTGGACTGAAGCTTTCTTT.

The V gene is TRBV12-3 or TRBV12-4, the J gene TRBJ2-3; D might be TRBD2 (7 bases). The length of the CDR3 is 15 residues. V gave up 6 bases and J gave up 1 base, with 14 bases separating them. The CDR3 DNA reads TGTGCCAGCAGGGGAGGAGGGGGGGGCACAGATACGCAGTATTTT. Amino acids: CASRGGGGGTDTQYF.

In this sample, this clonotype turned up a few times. CDR3 sequence: CASSMAGTAYEQYF. The CDR3 DNA sequence: TGTGCCAGCAGCATGGCCGGGACAGCCTACGAGCAGTACTTC. The rearrangement joins TRBV7-6 to TRBJ2-7; 7 bases map to TRBD1. The length of the CDR3 is 14 residues. Germline V gene data show CDR1 as SGHVS and CDR2 as FNYEAQ. The V and J ends lost 5 bases and 2 bases, in that order; junction bases with no gene match: 6.

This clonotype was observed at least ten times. CDR3 nucleotides: TGTGCCAGCAGCCCCGGGACTAGGGGAACTGAAGCTTTCTTT. Protein sequence: CASSPGTRGTEAFF. The rearrangement joins TRBV7-6 to TRBJ1-1; maybe TRBD1 (5 bases). The germline gives CDR1 SGHVS, CDR2 FNYEAQ. The ends were cut back, 5 bases at V and 5 bases at J, with 15 bases in the middle. This CDR3 is built from 14 residues.

The chain's CDR3 is CASSPEGEAFF. CDR3 bases: TGTGCCAGCTCACCGGAGGGTGAAGCTTTCTTT. The chain is built from TRBV18 and TRBJ1-1, with D uncertain. CDR1 is KGHSH and CDR2 is LQKENI in the germline V gene. The CDR3 length is 11 residues. Deletions cut 3 bases from V and 7 bases from J, with 6 bases between.

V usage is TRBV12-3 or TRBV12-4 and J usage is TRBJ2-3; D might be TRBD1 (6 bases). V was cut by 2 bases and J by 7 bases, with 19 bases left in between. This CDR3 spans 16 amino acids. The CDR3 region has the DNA TGTGCCAGCAGTTTAAGTGCAGGGGACCCCATAAATACGCAGTATTTT. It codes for CASSLSAGDPINTQYF.

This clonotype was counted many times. The CDR3 loop reads CSARGKDSSATYEQYF. The DNA of the CDR3 is TGCAGTGCTAGAGGGAAAGACAGCTCAGCTACCTACGAGCAGTACTTC. This chain connects TRBV20-1 to TRBJ2-7, with a tentative D call TRBD1 (5 bases). Deletions cut 1 base from V and 2 bases from J, with 18 bases between. This CDR3 has 16 residues. CDR1 is DFQATT and CDR2 is SNEGSKA in the germline V gene (reference sequence).

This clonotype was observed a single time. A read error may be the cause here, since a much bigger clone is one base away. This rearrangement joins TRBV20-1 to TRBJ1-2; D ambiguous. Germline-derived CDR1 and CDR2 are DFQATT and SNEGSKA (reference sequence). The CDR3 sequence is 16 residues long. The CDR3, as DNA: TGCAGTGCTAGAGACCCAAGAACCCCCCTAAACTATCGCTACACCTTC. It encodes CSARDPRTPLNYRYTF.

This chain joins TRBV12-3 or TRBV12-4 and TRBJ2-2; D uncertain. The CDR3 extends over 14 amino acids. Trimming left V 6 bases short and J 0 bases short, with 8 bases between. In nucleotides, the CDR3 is TGTGCCAGCAGCCCCGTCCCGAACACCGGGGAGCTGTTTTTT. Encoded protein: CASSPVPNTGELFF.

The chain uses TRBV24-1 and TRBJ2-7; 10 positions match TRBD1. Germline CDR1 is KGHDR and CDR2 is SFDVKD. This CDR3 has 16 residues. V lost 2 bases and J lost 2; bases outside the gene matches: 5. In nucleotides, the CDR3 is TGTGCCACCAGTGATTCCCATGGGACAGGGGCCTACGAGCAGTACGTC. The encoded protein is CATSDSHGTGAYEQYV.

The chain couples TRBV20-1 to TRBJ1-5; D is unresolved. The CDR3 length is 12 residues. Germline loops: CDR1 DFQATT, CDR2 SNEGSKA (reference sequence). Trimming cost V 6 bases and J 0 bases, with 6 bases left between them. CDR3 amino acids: CSAFNSNQPQHF. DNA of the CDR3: TGCAGTGCCTTTAATAGCAATCAGCCCCAGCATTTT.

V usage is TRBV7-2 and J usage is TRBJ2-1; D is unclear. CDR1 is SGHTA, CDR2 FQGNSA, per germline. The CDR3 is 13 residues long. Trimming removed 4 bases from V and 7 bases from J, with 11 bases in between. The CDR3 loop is CASSSPLKNEQFF. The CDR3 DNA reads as TGTGCCAGCAGCTCCCCATTAAAAAATGAGCAGTTCTTC.

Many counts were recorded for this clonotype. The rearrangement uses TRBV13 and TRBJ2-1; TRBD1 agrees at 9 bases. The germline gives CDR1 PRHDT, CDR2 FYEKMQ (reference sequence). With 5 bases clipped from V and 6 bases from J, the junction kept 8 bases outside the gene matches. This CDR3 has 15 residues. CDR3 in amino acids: CASSLGDRVTNEQFF. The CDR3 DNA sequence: TGTGCCAGCAGCCTGGGGGACAGGGTGACCAATGAGCAGTTCTTC.

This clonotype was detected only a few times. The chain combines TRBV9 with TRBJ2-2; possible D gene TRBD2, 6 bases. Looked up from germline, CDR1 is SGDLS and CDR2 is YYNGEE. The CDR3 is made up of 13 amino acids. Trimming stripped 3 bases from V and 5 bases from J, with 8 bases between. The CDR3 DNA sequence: TGTGCCAGCAGCGGGACTACAACCGGGGAGCTGTTTTTT. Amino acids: CASSGTTTGELFF.